This entry lists 16 T cell receptor beta chains sequenced from one sample in a study of ipilimumab plus nivolumab after autologous stem cell transplantation. Assay: immunoSEQ multiplex PCR; the TCRdb copy retains only in-frame clones and omits some. This table holds 15,000 to 20,000 clones, 81% found once. This material consisted of PBMCs, taken in a trial of ipilimumab plus nivolumab as post-transplant consolidation. The receptors come from a male donor with diffuse large B-cell lymphoma.

This clone was recorded only once. The gene calls are TRBV6-5 and TRBJ1-1; TRBD1 matches 7 bases. Germline V lookup: CDR1 MNHEY, CDR2 SVGAGI. V shed 2 bases, J shed 4 bases, and the junction held 4 bases outside the gene matches. The CDR3 totals 14 residues. CDR3 DNA: TGTGCCAGCAGTTACGACAGGGCTGTCACTGAAGCTTTCTTT. Translation: CASSYDRAVTEAFF.

The gene calls are TRBV2 and TRBJ2-3; weak D call: TRBD2 (6 bases). Germline CDR1 and CDR2: SNHLY and FYNNEI. The CDR3 runs to 13 residues. V dropped 8 bases and J dropped 2 bases, with 11 bases sitting between them. The chain's CDR3 is CASRDSLTDTQYF. The CDR3 nucleotides read TGTGCCAGCCGGGACTCCCTCACAGATACGCAGTATTTT.

This clone was seen a handful of times. The rearrangement uses TRBV5-1 and TRBJ2-4; perhaps TRBD2 as D (6 bases). Germline V CDR1 and CDR2: SGHRS, YFSETQ. This CDR3 spans 16 amino acids. V lost 4 bases and J lost 0, with 14 bases in between. The CDR3 sequence: CASSGGIRVAKNIQYF. DNA of the CDR3: TGCGCCAGCAGCGGGGGGATCAGGGTAGCCAAAAACATTCAGTACTTC.

This sequence joins TRBV5-1 and TRBJ2-1, with 9 bases aligning to TRBD2. The CDR3 contains 15 residues. The junction had 9 bases not matched to a gene; V was cut back by 3 bases and J by 8 bases. From germline, CDR1 is SGHRS and CDR2 YFSETQ. The CDR3 DNA follows: TGCGCCAGCAGCTCGAATGGCGGGGGGGCTTATGAGCAGTTCTTC. This translates into CASSSNGGGAYEQFF.

This clone has just one count. The chain joins TRBV6-5 to TRBJ1-4, with 9 bases that match TRBD1. Germline CDR1 reads MNHEY; CDR2 reads SVGAGI. The CDR3 consists of 15 residues. V shed 6 bases and J 4 bases; nucleotides not matched to a gene: 6. The CDR3 sequence is CASRIMGQGNEKLFF. CDR3 DNA: TGTGCCAGCAGAATTATGGGACAGGGTAATGAAAAACTGTTTTTT.

The CDR3 coding sequence is TGTGCCAGCAGCGTAGAAGTTGGGGAAGACGGGGATGAAAAACTGTTTTTT. It codes for CASSVEVGEDGDEKLFF. The chain combines TRBV9 with TRBJ1-4; the D is unclear. Germline assignment: CDR1 SGDLS and CDR2 YYNGEE. Trimming cost V 0 bases and J 6 bases, with 18 bases left between them. The CDR3 spans 17 residues.

This chain connects TRBV6-5 to TRBJ1-5; D may be TRBD1 (5 bases). Between the trimmed V and J ends, which lost 4 bases and 8 bases, there was a span of 18 bases. CDR1 and CDR2 from the germline V gene are MNHEY and SVGAGI. The CDR3 spans 15 residues. DNA of the CDR3: TGTGCCAGCAGTTCCAACGGGAGGCTAGGGGAGCCCCAGCATTTT. Translating gives CASSSNGRLGEPQHF.

This chain uses TRBV7-2 with TRBJ1-1; no clear D. CDR3 size: 13 residues. Germline CDR1 is SGHTA and CDR2 is FQGNSA. Trimming removed 0 bases at V and 9 bases at J, with 11 bases between. The CDR3 protein is CASSLAFSSQAFF. The CDR3 DNA is TGTGCCAGCAGCTTAGCATTTAGCTCTCAAGCTTTCTTT.

The chain links TRBV4-3 to TRBJ2-7; no clear D gene. The CDR3 contains 17 residues. Germline CDR1 reads LGHNA; CDR2 reads YSLEER. The V end lost 0 bases, the J end lost 3 bases, and 18 bases lay between the germline ends. In nucleotides, the CDR3 is TGCGCCAGCAGCCAAGACCCTTTCCCCGACGGATACTACGAGCAGTACTTC. Residues: CASSQDPFPDGYYEQYF.

The chain carries TRBV5-4 and TRBJ2-3, with no clear D. The length of the CDR3 is 13 residues. Trimming took off 0 bases at V and 0 bases at J, with 2 bases between the two ends. Germline CDR1 and CDR2: SGHNT and YYREEE (reference sequence). In nucleotides, the CDR3 is TGTGCCAGCAGCTTGGGAAGCACAGATACGCAGTATTTT. This sequence encodes CASSLGSTDTQYF.

The chain combines TRBV5-1 with TRBJ2-5; TRBD2 matches 7 bases. J gave up 2 bases and V 1 base, and 8 bases lay outside the gene matches. This CDR3 comprises 16 residues. Germline CDR1 SGHRS, CDR2 YFSETQ. CDR3 DNA: TGCGCCAGCAGCTTGTGGGGGGGTGCCCCTCAAGAGACCCAGTACTTC. Its translation: CASSLWGGAPQETQYF.

This rearrangement joins TRBV6-1 to TRBJ2-1; 8 nucleotides align to TRBD1. Germline lookup yields CDR1 MNHNS and CDR2 SASEGT. V lost 10 bases and J lost 1; bases outside the gene matches: 3. The CDR3 is made up of 13 amino acids. CDR3 residues: CAIRDRSYNEQFF. CDR3 bases: TGTGCCATCCGGGACAGGTCCTACAATGAGCAGTTCTTC.

This clone was observed once. It is likely a read error, because the conserved phenylalanine at the end of the CDR3 is missing. This chain uses TRBV29-1 with TRBJ2-7; perhaps TRBD1 as D (6 bases). Trimming cost V 5 bases and J 3 bases, with 17 bases left between them. The CDR3 spans 14 residues. Germline V gives CDR1 SQVTM, CDR2 ANQGSEA. DNA of the CDR3: TGCAGCGTTCCTGGGGCCGGGACAAACTACGAGCAGTACTCC. Its translation is CSVPGAGTNYEQYS.

About this clone itself: Other DNA sequences in the same sample also yield this CDR3. This chain uses TRBV5-1 with TRBJ1-1; D might be TRBD1 (5 bases). Trimming removed 1 base at V and 1 base at J, with 11 bases between. The CDR3 extends over 15 amino acids. Germline V gives CDR1 SGHRS, CDR2 YFSETQ. CDR3 DNA: TGCGCCAGCAGCTTGAGCGGGACGACGAACACTGAAGCTTTCTTT. This sequence encodes CASSLSGTTNTEAFF.

The chain combines TRBV2 with TRBJ2-3; possibly TRBD1 for D (5 bases). Trimming stripped 5 bases from V and 3 bases from J, with 6 bases between. There are 12 residues in the CDR3. Germline V CDR1 and CDR2: SNHLY, FYNNEI. The CDR3 loop reads CASSPGTDTQYF. CDR3 in DNA: TGTGCCAGCAGTCCAGGGACAGATACGCAGTATTTT.

This chain joins TRBV7-9 and TRBJ1-1, with a possible D match to TRBD1 (5 bases). Germline V gene data show CDR1 as SEHNR and CDR2 as FQNEAQ (reference sequence). Trimming stripped 4 bases from V and 3 bases from J, with 21 bases between. The CDR3 extends over 17 amino acids. In DNA form, the CDR3 reads TGTGCCAGCAGCTCACCTAGACAGCGCGAGTGGGACACTGAAGCTTTCTTT. Its translation: CASSSPRQREWDTEAFF.